This TCR beta chain was recovered during a study of T cell repertoires in aging, cancer and after chemotherapy. Study summary: Donors were grouped into six age bands spanning 30 or younger through 70 or older. Glioblastoma patients receiving temozolomide-based therapy gave paired samples before and after chemotherapy. The full dataset contained 7 million to 9.5 million TCR reads.

Study findings and constraints: Compared with age-matched healthy donors, untreated hematological or solid cancer patients showed higher blood TCR clonality.

This CDR3 contains 13 residues. Trimming shortened V by 0 bases and J by 6 bases, and 9 bases separated the two germline ends. Germline-derived CDR1 and CDR2 are MNHEY and SMNVEV (reference sequence). Multiplex touch-down PCR with TRB-A/B primers amplified rearranged V-D-J TRB sequences. TCRdb processed the multiplex PCR reads anew with MiXCR; each CDR3 protein has one entry. Of under 3,500 distinct CDR3 sequences listed, approximately 20% were seen once; the top ten hold about 3.2%. TCR beta rearrangements were amplified from peripheral blood genomic DNA. About this clonotype itself: Its target is not known.

Sample: blood. The chain carries TRBV27 and TRBJ2-7; D gene unclear. The TCR sequence derives from a human donor with a solid tumor. This chain's CDR3 is CASSLSGIPEQYF. The CDR3 DNA is TGTGCCAGCAGTTTATCGGGGATCCCCGAGCAGTACTTC.